The clone carrying this T cell receptor beta chain was found many times. Its antigen is unknown. This entry comes from a study of T-cell reconstitution after alpha-beta-depleted transplantation in children. Study results and limitations: The study traced high day-60 TCRbeta diversity in some patients to surviving recipient T cells and thymic progenitors. In patients about two months after transplant, alpha-beta T cells reportedly arose from several hundred expanded graft clones. Counts and diversity of T cells one year after transplant came mostly from newly produced T cells.

As it was prepared, the TCRbeta library received unique molecular identifiers. One entry per CDR3 protein, called by TCRdb with MiXCR from the PCR reads. The sample has 65,000 to 75,000 distinct CDR3 sequences, roughly 4.9% seen once. The clonotype originates from a boy younger than two who had a stem cell transplant for acute myeloid leukemia, so the T cells may come from the graft donor. The material was PBMCs, mostly from graft donor cells, obtained 180 days after TCRalphabeta/CD19-depleted stem cell transplant.

The CDR3 nucleotides read TGTGCCACCAGTGAGGACGGGACAACCTCCCGGGCTTTCTTT. Its translation is CATSEDGTTSRAFF. The chain recombines TRBV24-1 with TRBJ1-1; D is possibly TRBD1 (6 bases). V was shortened by 4 bases and J by 11 bases, with 19 bases between the two germline ends. CDR3 length: 14 amino acids. From germline, CDR1 is KGHDR and CDR2 SFDVKD.